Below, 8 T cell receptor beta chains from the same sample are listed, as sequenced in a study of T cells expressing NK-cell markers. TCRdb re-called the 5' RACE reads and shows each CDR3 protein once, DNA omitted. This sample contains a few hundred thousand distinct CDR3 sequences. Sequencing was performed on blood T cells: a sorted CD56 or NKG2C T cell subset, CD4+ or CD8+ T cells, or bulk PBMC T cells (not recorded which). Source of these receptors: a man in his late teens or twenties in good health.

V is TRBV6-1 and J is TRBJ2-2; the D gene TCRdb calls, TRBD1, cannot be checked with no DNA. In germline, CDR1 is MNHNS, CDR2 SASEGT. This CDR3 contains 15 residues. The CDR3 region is CASSESWVGAGELFF.

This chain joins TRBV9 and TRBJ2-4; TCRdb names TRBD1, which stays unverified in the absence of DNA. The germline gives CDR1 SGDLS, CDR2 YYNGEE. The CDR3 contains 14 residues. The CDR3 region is CASSAPGGPNIQYF.

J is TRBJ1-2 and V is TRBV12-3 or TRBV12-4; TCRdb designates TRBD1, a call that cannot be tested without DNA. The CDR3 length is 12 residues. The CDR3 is CASNGQGRGYTF.

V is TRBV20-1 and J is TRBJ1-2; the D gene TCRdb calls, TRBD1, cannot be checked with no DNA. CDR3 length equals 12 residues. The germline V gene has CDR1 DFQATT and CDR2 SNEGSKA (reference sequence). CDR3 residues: CSARGTAAGYTF.

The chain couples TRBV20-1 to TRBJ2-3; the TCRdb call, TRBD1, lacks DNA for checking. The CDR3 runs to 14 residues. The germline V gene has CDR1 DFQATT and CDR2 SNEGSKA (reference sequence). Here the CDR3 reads CSARGTGFADTQYF.

The CDR3 here is CASSRNQETQYF. The rearrangement joins TRBV4-2 to TRBJ2-5. This CDR3 is built from 12 residues. In germline, CDR1 is LGHNA, CDR2 YNFKEQ.

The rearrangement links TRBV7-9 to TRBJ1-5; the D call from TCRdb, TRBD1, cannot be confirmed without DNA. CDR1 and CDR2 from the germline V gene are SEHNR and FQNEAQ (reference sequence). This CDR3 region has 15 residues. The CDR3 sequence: CASSPDRGLGQPQHF. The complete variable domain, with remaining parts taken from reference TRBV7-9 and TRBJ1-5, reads DTGVSQNPRHKITKRGQNVTFRCDPISEHNRLYWYRQTLGQGPEFLTYFQNEAQLEKSRLLSDRFSAERPKGSFSTLEIQRTEQGDSAMYLCASSPDRGLGQPQHFGDGTRLSIL.

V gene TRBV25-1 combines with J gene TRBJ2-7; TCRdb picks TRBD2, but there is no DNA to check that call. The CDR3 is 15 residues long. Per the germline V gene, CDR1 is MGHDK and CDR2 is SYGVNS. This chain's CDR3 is CASSGNSGRKYEQYF.